Presented here are 12 T cell receptor beta chains from one specimen sequenced in a study of T cell repertoires in cytomegalovirus infection. These receptors have no identified antigens. Via MiXCR, TCRdb re-called the reads, giving one row per CDR3 protein. The profile shows about 360,000 distinct CDR3 sequences, around a third of them singletons. The source material was cultured PBMCs, sampled from culture after CMV antigen stimulation. The receptor source for this set is a human donor in good health (CMV status not recorded). Some clones in this sample may be carry-over from other donors' samples.

This clonotype was picked up a small number of times. The chain links TRBV18 to TRBJ2-7, with 10 bases identical to TRBD1. After removal of 3 bases from V and 3 bases from J, the junction contained 5 bases not matched to a gene. Germline-derived CDR1 and CDR2 are KGHSH and LQKENI. This CDR3 has 15 amino acids. CDR3 bases: TGTGCCAGCTCACCGGGACAGGGGATTAACTACGAGCAGTACGTC. It specifies CASSPGQGINYEQYV.

The CDR3 sequence: CASSDHNSGANVLTF. For the CDR3, the DNA is TGTGCCAGCAGTGACCACAACTCTGGGGCCAACGTCCTGACTTTC. The chain is built from TRBV6-2 or TRBV6-3 and TRBJ2-6; unclear D gene. The V and J ends lost 5 bases and 0 bases respectively, with 8 bases between them. The CDR3 consists of 15 residues. The germline CDR1 and CDR2 sequences are MNHEY and SVGEGT.

There are a few counts of this clonotype. The J gene is TRBJ1-4, the V gene TRBV19; possible D gene TRBD1, 6 bases. Trimming took off 4 bases at V and 0 bases at J, with 12 bases between the two ends. The CDR3 runs to 16 residues. The germline CDR1 and CDR2 sequences are LNHDA and SQIVND (reference sequence). This CDR3 is CASSTQGRATNEKLFF. In nucleotides, the CDR3 is TGTGCCAGTAGTACGCAGGGGCGGGCAACTAATGAAAAACTGTTTTTT.

There are a few counts of this clonotype. This chain uses TRBV19 with TRBJ1-2; D remains ambiguous. This CDR3 is 14 amino acids long. Germline-derived CDR1 and CDR2 are LNHDA and SQIVND (reference sequence). Trimming took off 3 bases at V and 6 bases at J, with 14 bases between the two ends. The CDR3 here is CASSILRGKDGYTF. The DNA for the CDR3 is TGTGCCAGTAGTATTTTAAGAGGGAAGGATGGCTACACCTTC.

The gene calls are TRBV12-5 and TRBJ2-5; D perhaps matches TRBD2 (6 bases). Germline CDR1 reads LGHNT; CDR2 reads FRNRAP. Trimming pared 1 base from V and 4 bases from J, leaving 16 bases between. The CDR3 consists of 16 residues. The CDR3 DNA sequence: TGTGCTAGTGGTTTGGGTCCCCCGGAGGGCGGAGAGACCCAGTACTTC. Protein: CASGLGPPEGGETQYF.

The table lists this clonotype with many counts. The chain combines TRBV7-2 with TRBJ2-7; D perhaps matches TRBD1 (6 bases). The V gene lost 3 bases and the J gene lost 2 bases, with 11 bases spanning the gap. The CDR3 runs to 14 residues. Germline assignment: CDR1 SGHTA and CDR2 FQGNSA. The CDR3 sequence: CASSFRQGPYEQYF. In nucleotides, the CDR3 is TGTGCCAGCAGCTTTCGGCAGGGGCCCTACGAGCAGTACTTC.

The J gene is TRBJ2-4, the V gene TRBV12-3 or TRBV12-4; the D is unclear. The CDR3 has 16 residues. Deletions cut 1 base from V and 0 bases from J, with 10 bases between. DNA for the CDR3: TGTGCCAGCAGTTTAGAGAGAAGAGGAGCCAAAAACATTCAGTACTTC. It encodes CASSLERRGAKNIQYF.

The V call is TRBV10-3, the J call TRBJ2-1; D is undetermined. The CDR3 contains 11 residues. V lost 8 bases, J lost 3 bases, and 5 bases lay in between. Germline V gives CDR1 ENHRY, CDR2 SYGVKD. CDR3: CAIGLYNEQFF. CDR3 coding DNA: TGTGCCATCGGGCTCTACAATGAGCAGTTCTTC.

This rearrangement joins TRBV4-3 to TRBJ2-1, with 10 bases aligning to TRBD2. Germline V gene lookup returns CDR1 LGHNA and CDR2 YSLEER. The V segment lost 6 bases and the J segment 4 bases; nucleotides outside the gene matches: 12. CDR3 length equals 17 residues. The CDR3, as DNA: TGCGCCAGCAGTCCCGAACTAGCGGGACGTCCTTACAATGAGCAGTTCTTC. Translated, it gives CASSPELAGRPYNEQFF.

The genes are TRBV6-2 or TRBV6-3 and TRBJ2-1; D uncertain. Per germline, CDR1 MNHEY and CDR2 SVGEGT. This CDR3 has 14 amino acids. The V end was cut by 4 bases, the J end by 8 bases, with 15 bases between. CDR3 DNA sequence: TGTGCCAGCAGTTTGGCCCCCCCTGGGGATGAGCAGTTCTTC. Its protein is CASSLAPPGDEQFF.

The chain joins TRBV2 to TRBJ2-3; no clear D. Germline V gene sequence: CDR1 SNHLY, CDR2 FYNNEI. CDR3 size: 18 residues. Trimming left V 1 base short and J 0 bases short, with 17 bases between. CDR3 nucleotide sequence: TGTGCCAGCAGTGAAGGGTTCTGGATAGGCTCTAGCACAGATACGCAGTATTTT. This encodes CASSEGFWIGSSTDTQYF.

This clonotype has at least ten counts. CDR3 bases: TGTGCCAGCAGCTTAAGTTTCGGTAGCAATCAGCCCCAGCATTTT. It codes for CASSLSFGSNQPQHF. This rearrangement joins TRBV7-2 to TRBJ1-5; no reliable D call. The V gene lost 2 bases and the J gene lost 0 bases, with 8 bases spanning the gap. This CDR3 has 15 amino acids. Germline CDR1 reads SGHTA; CDR2 reads FQGNSA.